A selection of T cell receptor beta chains follows, all from one sample in a study of T cells in Graves' hyperthyroidism and ophthalmopathy. TCRdb re-derived calls from the multiplex PCR reads in MiXCR, one entry per CDR3 protein. This table holds roughly 600,000 distinct CDR3 sequences, 14% found once. The sequenced material came from blood. The receptors were gathered from a woman in her fifties or sixties with Graves' ophthalmopathy. Each CDR3 is given with its conserved first and last residue. D genes are given only for firm matches. A clone size is listed for some rows: how often the clone was seen (once, few, many), or a class if it is expanded.

J gene	D gene	CDR3 length	clone size	V gene	CDR3 DNA	CDR3 protein
TRBJ1-5	TRBD1	14	many	TRBV20-1	TGCAGTGCCAGGGGACAGGGTGGAAATCAGCCCCAGCATTTT	CSARGQGGNQPQHF
TRBJ1-6	TRBD1	13	many	TRBV12-3/TRBV12-4	TGTGCCAGCAGTCGACAGGGAGGGTCACCCCTCCACTTT	CASSRQGGSPLHF
TRBJ1-1	TRBD1	18	many	TRBV28	TGTGCCAGCAGCCCTCAGACAGGGATTGGCATTATGAACACTGAAGCTTTCTTT	CASSPQTGIGIMNTEAFF
TRBJ2-2	TRBD2	16	many	TRBV7-8	TGTGCCAGCAGCTTAAGTGAGGCGGGAGAGGTCGGGGAGCTGTTTTTT	CASSLSEAGEVGELFF
TRBJ2-1	TRBD1	16	many	TRBV20-1	TGCAGTGCTAGCCCTCGGGACAGGGGATCTGGCAATGAGCAGTTCTTC	CSASPRDRGSGNEQFF
TRBJ1-1	.	13	many	TRBV4-1	TGCGCCAGCAGCCAAGCCCCGAACACTGAAGCTTTCTTT	CASSQAPNTEAFF
TRBJ2-2	.	16	many	TRBV7-3	TGTGCCAGCAGCCAATCTCGGTTGGGACACACCGGGGAGCTGTTTTTT	CASSQSRLGHTGELFF
TRBJ2-1	TRBD1	20	many	TRBV7-3	TGTGCCAGCAGCCGACTATCAACGGGACAGGGGCAAAGCTCCTACAATGAGCAGTTCTTC	CASSRLSTGQGQSSYNEQFF
TRBJ2-1	TRBD2	16	many	TRBV12-3/TRBV12-4	TGTGCCAGCAGTATGACTAGCGGGAGGACCTACAATGAGCAGTTCTTC	CASSMTSGRTYNEQFF
TRBJ1-1	.	14	once	TRBV12-3/TRBV12-4	TGTGCCAGCAGTTTAAGCAGTGACAACACTGAAGCTTTCTTT	CASSLSSDNTEAFF
TRBJ1-5	TRBD1	15	.	TRBV24-1	TGTGCCACCAGTGAAACAGGGGGTTTCAATCAGCCCCAGCATTTT	CATSETGGFNQPQHF
TRBJ1-1	.	14	many	TRBV12-3/TRBV12-4	TGTGCCAGCAGTTTAGTGGGAGTAGGAACTGAAGCTTTCTTT	CASSLVGVGTEAFF
TRBJ2-2	TRBD1	16	many	TRBV7-9	TGTGCCAGCAGCTTAAGGGACAGGTCGGACACCGGGGAGCTGTTTTTT	CASSLRDRSDTGELFF
TRBJ2-2	TRBD2	15	many	TRBV10-3	TGTGCCATCAGGGGACTAGCGGGAGCCACCGGGGAGCTGTTTTTT	CAIRGLAGATGELFF
TRBJ1-2	.	12	.	TRBV9	TGTGCCAGCGAAGCGGGGAACTATGGCTACACCTTC	CASEAGNYGYTF
TRBJ2-7	TRBD2	15	.	TRBV28	TGTGCCAGCAACGCGGGGGGCAGGCCTTCCTACGAGCAGTACTTC	CASNAGGRPSYEQYF
TRBJ2-3	TRBD2	17	few	TRBV4-1	TGCGCCAGCAGCCAAGACCCAGCGGGAGTAAAATGGGATACGCAGTATTTT	CASSQDPAGVKWDTQYF